The following is a TCR beta chain sequence with its context. Its target is unknown. V lost 5 bases and J lost 0, with 15 bases in between. The CDR3 length is 16 residues. Germline CDR1 is SGHNT and CDR2 is YENEEA. This entry belongs to a study of T cell repertoires in aging, cancer and after chemotherapy. Overall study context: Donor ages fell into six groups from 30 or younger up to 70 or older. Repeat sampling of healthy donors over several months to years showed clear clonal overlap. Study results and caveats: Age-matched healthy donors had significantly more diverse, less clonal blood TCR repertoires than untreated cancer patients.

TCR beta rearrangements were amplified from peripheral blood genomic DNA. A mixed TRB-A/B primer pool amplified rearranged TRB by multiplex touch-down PCR. TCRdb processed the multiplex PCR reads anew with MiXCR; each CDR3 protein has one entry. The data show 10,000 to 15,000 distinct CDR3 sequences, less than 40% seen once. The chain carries TRBV11-3 and TRBJ2-3; D is unresolved. The sequence derives from a human donor in good health. The donor label of this sample is uncertain. Material: blood. As DNA, the CDR3 is TGTGCCAGCAGCGAGCTCTCACAGCCGAGCACAGATACGCAGTATTTT. Its translation: CASSELSQPSTDTQYF.